Described below is a single T cell receptor beta chain sequence and its context. The antigen is not known. The data were obtained in a study of CD4 T cell repertoires in COVID-19. The overall study: Relabeled CFSE-low cells, IL-2-expanded for about nine days, met spikes from other coronaviruses. Study-wide results and limits: Several top expanded SARS-CoV-2-reactive clonotypes were shared by two or three memory subsets.

Donors had recovered from mild-to-severe COVID-19. No culture step preceded sequencing of the ex vivo isolated memory T cells. CDR1 is WNHNN, CDR2 SYGVQD, per germline (reference sequence). The CDR3 consists of 12 residues. V shed 3 bases and J shed 9 bases, with 12 bases lying between them. The assay was immunoSEQ multiplex PCR, and TCRdb's table has in-frame clones only and misses some. The top ten hold approximately 0.55% of the sample, which has approximately 75,000 clones, 80% to 90% seen once. The receptor's source is a human donor who had COVID-19. The chain has TRBV10-1 and TRBJ2-7, with D perhaps TRBD1 or TRBD2 (5 bases each). Sequences were derived from CD4+ T cells from peripheral blood, sampled after recovery from COVID-19. DNA of the CDR3: TGCGCCAGCAGTGACCAGGCAGGGACGCAGTACTTC. Protein: CASSDQAGTQYF.